Listed here are 24 T cell receptor beta chains from one sample, sequenced in a study of CD8+ T cells in alopecia areata. The treatment: oral pan-JAK inhibitor, 5-10 mg twice daily. Reverse transcribed after extraction, RNA yielded cDNA as the sequencing template. Using immunoSEQ multiplex PCR, the repertoire was profiled, and TCRdb retains in-frame clones only, with some absent. This table has about 200,000 clones, under 75% appearing once. Sequenced here: CD4+ T cells sorted from blood, sampled at week 4, from a patient treated with tofacitinib. The receptors were sampled from a human donor with alopecia areata.

CDR3: CAGGTGWRYF. The CDR3 DNA is TGTGCCGGAGGGACAGGGTGGAGGTATTTT. The rearrangement uses TRBV6-1 and TRBJ2-3; 9 bases map to TRBD1. CDR3 size: 10 residues. Germline V gene data show CDR1 as MNHNS and CDR2 as SASEGT. With 11 bases clipped from V and 14 bases from J, the junction kept 8 bases outside the gene matches.

The chain has TRBV28 and TRBJ2-7; TRBD2 matches 12 bases. The trim removed 3 bases at V and 2 bases at J, leaving 8 bases unmatched. Germline V CDR1 and CDR2: MDHEN, SYDVKM. This CDR3 comprises 17 residues. CDR3 region: CASSFPTGLAGTYEQYF. For the CDR3, the DNA is TGTGCCAGCAGTTTCCCGACAGGACTAGCGGGGACCTACGAGCAGTACTTC.

This chain connects TRBV4-3 to TRBJ1-2; 8 nucleotides align to TRBD1. The CDR3 covers 13 residues. The ends lost 2 bases at V and 6 bases at J; junction bases unmatched: 2. CDR1 and CDR2 from the germline V gene are LGHNA and YSLEER. The CDR3, as DNA: TGCGCCAGCAGCCAACCGGGACAGGATGGCTACACCTTC. Translated: CASSQPGQDGYTF.

This chain uses TRBV25-1 with TRBJ1-1; D uncertain. V gave up 3 bases and J gave up 3 bases, with 8 bases separating them. The CDR3 is 13 amino acids. The germline V gene has CDR1 MGHDK and CDR2 SYGVNS. The CDR3 spells CASSEWQDTEAFF. The CDR3 DNA reads as TGTGCCAGCAGTGAGTGGCAAGACACTGAAGCTTTCTTT.

V is TRBV30 and J is TRBJ2-3; 7 bases map to TRBD2. Trimming removed 2 bases from V and 4 bases from J; junction bases left unmatched: 18. The CDR3 runs to 18 residues. Germline V CDR1 and CDR2: GTSNPN, SVGIG (reference sequence). The CDR3 loop is CAWSNWEGTGIRADTQYF. CDR3 bases: TGTGCCTGGAGTAATTGGGAGGGGACGGGGATACGAGCAGATACGCAGTATTTT. The complete variable domain, with remaining parts taken from reference TRBV30 and TRBJ2-3, reads SQTIHQWPATLVQPVGSPLSLECTVEGTSNPNLYWYRQAAGRGLQLLFYSVGIGQISSEVPQNLSASRPQDRQFILSSKKLLLSDSGFYLCAWSNWEGTGIRADTQYFGPGTRLTVL.

CDR3 residues: CSGSFTKGGYEKLFF. In DNA, the CDR3 is TGCAGCGGAAGCTTCACGAAAGGCGGATATGAAAAACTGTTTTTT. The chain combines TRBV29-1 with TRBJ1-4; D gene unclear. There are 15 residues in the CDR3. Trimming stripped 7 bases from V and 6 bases from J, with 21 bases between. The V gene's germline CDR1 is SQVTM and CDR2 ANQGSEA. Supplemented by reference TRBV29-1 and TRBJ1-4, the full variable domain reads SAVISQKPSRDICQRGTSLTIQCQVDSQVTMMFWYRQQPGQSLTLIATANQGSEATYESGFVIDKFPISRPNLTFSTLTVSNMSPEDSSIYLCSGSFTKGGYEKLFFGSGTQLSVL.

The table lists this clone with a few counts. V and J are TRBV4-1 and TRBJ1-6, with D unclear. The CDR3 consists of 13 residues. Germline-derived CDR1 and CDR2 are MGHRA and YSYEKL. The ends were cut back, 0 bases at V and 8 bases at J, with 5 bases in the middle. The CDR3: CASSQESDSPLHF. The CDR3 coding sequence is TGCGCCAGCAGCCAAGAATCGGATTCACCCCTCCACTTT.

The V and J genes are TRBV29-1 and TRBJ1-1; 9 nucleotides agree with TRBD1. In germline, CDR1 is SQVTM, CDR2 ANQGSEA. J lost 3 bases, V lost 4 bases, and 6 bases had no gene match. The CDR3 loop spans 14 amino acids. The CDR3 bases are TGCAGCGTTGGCGGGACAGGGAGGGACACTGAAGCTTTCTTT. This sequence encodes CSVGGTGRDTEAFF. Combining the CDR3 with reference TRBV29-1 and TRBJ1-1 gives the whole variable domain SAVISQKPSRDICQRGTSLTIQCQVDSQVTMMFWYRQQPGQSLTLIATANQGSEATYESGFVIDKFPISRPNLTFSTLTVSNMSPEDSSIYLCSVGGTGRDTEAFFGQGTRLTVV.

The V gene is TRBV30, the J gene TRBJ2-5, with 7 nucleotides matching TRBD1. J lost 4 bases, V lost 3 bases, and 11 bases had no gene match. The CDR3 is 15 amino acids. Germline CDR1 GTSNPN, CDR2 SVGIG (reference sequence). Written as DNA, the CDR3 is TGTGCCTGGAGCTTACTGACAGGGTTCGGAGAGACCCAGTACTTC. This encodes CAWSLLTGFGETQYF.

This clone was detected a few times. The rearrangement uses TRBV7-2 and TRBJ2-1; D is possibly TRBD2 (7 bases). V lost 5 bases and J lost 7, with 18 bases in between. From germline, CDR1 is SGHTA and CDR2 FQGNSA. The CDR3 has 15 residues. As DNA, the CDR3 is TGTGCCAGCAGCCCGATAGGGGGGGGCCCGAATGAGCAGTTCTTC. Protein sequence: CASSPIGGGPNEQFF.

In this sample, this clone turned up a few times. The chain carries TRBV7-9 and TRBJ1-1, with 8 nucleotides matching TRBD1. The germline V gene encodes CDR1 SEHNR and CDR2 FQNEAQ (reference sequence). V shed 1 base, J shed 5 bases, and the junction held 6 bases outside the gene matches. This CDR3 has 15 residues. The CDR3 nucleotides read TGTGCCAGCAGCTTAGTTCAGGGGGCGAGGACTGAAGCTTTCTTT. This encodes CASSLVQGARTEAFF. The full variable domain, with the rest looked up from reference TRBV7-9 and TRBJ1-1, is DTGVSQNPRHKITKRGQNVTFRCDPISEHNRLYWYRQTLGQGPEFLTYFQNEAQLEKSRLLSDRFSAERPKGSFSTLEIQRTEQGDSAMYLCASSLVQGARTEAFFGQGTRLTVV.

This chain uses TRBV11-2 with TRBJ2-7; tentative D call: TRBD1 (6 bases). Germline CDR1 reads SGHAT; CDR2 reads FQNNGV. CDR3 size: 13 residues. V lost 3 bases and J 5 bases, leaving 11 bases between the germline ends. CDR3 protein: CASSLTGLDEQYF. CDR3 nucleotide sequence: TGTGCCAGCAGCTTGACAGGTTTAGACGAGCAGTACTTC.

The chain carries TRBV29-1 and TRBJ1-4; D unclear. V shed 7 bases and J shed 4 bases, with 13 bases lying between them. The CDR3 runs to 13 residues. Germline-derived CDR1 and CDR2 are SQVTM and ANQGSEA. CDR3 region: CSASGPDNEKLFF. The CDR3 DNA reads as TGCAGCGCCTCAGGTCCAGATAATGAAAAACTGTTTTTT.

This clone was picked up a small number of times. This chain links TRBV15 with TRBJ2-2; D is undetermined. V lost 6 bases and J 6 bases, leaving 14 bases between the germline ends. Germline values: CDR1 LNHNV, CDR2 YYDKDF (reference sequence). CDR3 size: 14 residues. DNA of the CDR3: TGTGCCACCAGTTTTCGACAAGTCCCCGGGGAGCTGTTTTTT. Protein product: CATSFRQVPGELFF.

In nucleotides, the CDR3 is TGTGCCAGCAGCCCGGATTATTTGTATGGCTACACCTTC. Its protein product is CASSPDYLYGYTF. The rearrangement links TRBV11-1 to TRBJ1-2; no definite D call. CDR1 and CDR2 from the germline V gene are SGHAT and FQDESV (reference sequence). Trimming took 5 bases from V and 5 from J, leaving 12 bases between them. The CDR3 is 13 residues long.

This chain connects TRBV27 to TRBJ2-1, with TRBD2 identical over 11 bases. CDR3 size: 16 residues. Germline CDR1 MNHEY, CDR2 SMNVEV (reference sequence). Trimming took 6 bases from V and 4 from J; bases not matched to a gene: 8. CDR3 residues: CASRFSGGANYNEQFF. CDR3 in DNA: TGTGCCAGCAGATTTAGCGGGGGGGCCAATTACAATGAGCAGTTCTTC.

The rearrangement joins TRBV29-1 to TRBJ2-3, with TRBD2 as a possible D gene (5 bases). Between the trimmed V and J ends, which lost 7 bases and 0 bases, there was a span of 14 bases. The CDR3 has 14 residues. Germline values: CDR1 SQVTM, CDR2 ANQGSEA. CDR3: CSAGGPSSTDTQYF. Written as DNA, the CDR3 is TGCAGCGCCGGAGGCCCTTCTAGCACAGATACGCAGTATTTT.

CDR3: CASSLGELETQYF. CDR3 sequence (DNA): TGTGCCAGTAGTTTAGGGGAGCTGGAGACCCAGTACTTC. The rearrangement joins TRBV19 to TRBJ2-5; either TRBD1 or TRBD2 may supply D (5 bases each). This CDR3 is built from 13 residues. CDR1 LNHDA and CDR2 SQIVND come from the germline V gene (reference sequence). The ends were cut back, 5 bases at V and 5 bases at J, with 12 bases in the middle. The entire variable domain, with the rest obtained from reference TRBV19 and TRBJ2-5, is as follows: DGGITQSPKYLFRKEGQNVTLSCEQNLNHDAMYWYRQDPGQGLRLIYYSQIVNDFQKGDIAEGYSVSREKKESFPLTVTSAQKNPTAFYLCASSLGELETQYFGPGTRLLVL.

This CDR3 reads CASSLRDGTEAFF. The CDR3 region has the DNA TGTGCCAGCAGCTTGCGGGACGGCACTGAAGCTTTCTTT. V is TRBV5-6 and J is TRBJ1-1; D is possibly TRBD1 (5 bases). There are 13 residues in the CDR3. The germline CDR1 and CDR2 sequences are SGHDT and YYEEEE. The germline V and J ends were trimmed by 1 base and 4 bases, with 8 bases remaining between them.

This clone has more than one count but fewer than ten. The rearrangement joins TRBV4-3 to TRBJ2-4; TRBD1 might be the D (6 bases). CDR3 length equals 14 residues. The V end lost 0 bases, the J end lost 7 bases, and 10 bases lay between the germline ends. CDR1 and CDR2 from the germline V gene are LGHNA and YSLEER. The CDR3: CASSQDPTGNIQYF. The CDR3 DNA follows: TGCGCCAGCAGCCAAGATCCCACAGGGAACATTCAGTACTTC.

This clone was detected only a few times. The V and J genes are TRBV14 and TRBJ2-2, with a weak D call TRBD2 (6 bases). The CDR3 has 15 amino acids. The germline V gene has CDR1 SGHDN and CDR2 FVKESK. V was shortened by 4 bases and J by 8 bases, with 17 bases between the two germline ends. The CDR3 here is CASSPFLRGSGELFF. The CDR3 bases are TGTGCCAGCAGCCCCTTCTTGCGGGGATCAGGGGAGCTGTTTTTT.

CDR3 in DNA: TGTGCCAGCTCACCAGTAGGAGGCGAAAAACTGTTTTTT. Protein sequence: CASSPVGGEKLFF. This sequence joins TRBV18 and TRBJ1-4, with D hard to call. V was trimmed by 2 bases and J by 8 bases, leaving 9 bases between them. Germline V lookup: CDR1 KGHSH, CDR2 LQKENI. The CDR3 totals 13 residues.

This clone showed up just a few times. The chain carries TRBV30 and TRBJ1-5; no firm D call. Germline V lookup: CDR1 GTSNPN, CDR2 SVGIG (reference sequence). Trimming shortened V by 0 bases and J by 1 base, and 7 bases separated the two germline ends. CDR3 size: 14 residues. CDR3 in DNA: TGTGCCTGGAGTGTTCAGGCCAGCAATCAGCCCCAGCATTTT. As protein: CAWSVQASNQPQHF. Using reference TRBV30 and TRBJ1-5 for the parts outside the CDR3, the full variable domain is SQTIHQWPATLVQPVGSPLSLECTVEGTSNPNLYWYRQAAGRGLQLLFYSVGIGQISSEVPQNLSASRPQDRQFILSSKKLLLSDSGFYLCAWSVQASNQPQHFGDGTRLSIL.

The gene calls are TRBV6-6 and TRBJ2-7; D call uncertain. V was cut by 8 bases and J by 3 bases, with 11 bases left in between. The CDR3 is made up of 12 amino acids. Germline V gene sequence: CDR1 MNHNY, CDR2 SVGAGI (reference sequence). The CDR3 protein is CASGPVNYEQYF. The CDR3 DNA reads as TGTGCCAGCGGTCCCGTAAACTACGAGCAGTACTTC.